This entry lists 30 T cell receptor beta chains sequenced from one sample in a study of T cell responses to AZD1222 COVID-19 vaccine. Profiling relied on immunoSEQ multiplex PCR, and the TCRdb table lists in-frame clones only, not all of them. Among 100,000 or so clones listed, 88% were seen once. The source material was peripheral blood, sampled on day 0 of AZD1222 vaccination. These receptors came from an adult in good health.

CDR3 nucleotide sequence: TGTGCCAGCAGTTTTGCTTTCCCCGGGACTAAAGAGACCCAGTACTTC. Encoded protein: CASSFAFPGTKETQYF. The V call is TRBV6-5, the J call TRBJ2-5, with TRBD2 matching over 7 bases. The CDR3 covers 16 residues. From germline, CDR1 is MNHEY and CDR2 SVGAGI. Unmatched junction bases numbered 11, after V lost 4 bases and J lost 3 bases.

This rearrangement joins TRBV9 to TRBJ2-5; D is possibly TRBD2 (6 bases). Germline V gives CDR1 SGDLS, CDR2 YYNGEE. V lost 4 bases and J lost 4, with 17 bases in between. The CDR3 sequence is 15 residues long. CDR3 sequence (DNA): TGTGCCAGCAGCCCCCCGGGGGACCTGATAGAGACCCAGTACTTC. Its translation: CASSPPGDLIETQYF.

The chain combines TRBV12-3 or TRBV12-4 with TRBJ1-5; D remains ambiguous. The CDR3 contains 13 residues. Trimming took off 1 base at V and 6 bases at J, with 7 bases between the two ends. The DNA for the CDR3 is TGTGCCAGCAGTTTAGGACCCGGTCAGCCCCAGCATTTT. This gives the protein CASSLGPGQPQHF.

The V call is TRBV7-2, the J call TRBJ1-2; 9 bases fit TRBD1. Looked up from germline, CDR1 is SGHTA and CDR2 is FQGNSA. V gave up 5 bases and J gave up 7 bases; unmatched junction bases: 14. There are 16 residues in the CDR3. The DNA of the CDR3 is TGTGCCAGCAGCCCCCGTCCCCCGGGACAGGGTTCTGGCTACACCTTC. Protein: CASSPRPPGQGSGYTF.

The V call is TRBV3-1 (or the pseudogene TRBV3-2), the J call TRBJ2-3; D gene uncertain. V lost 0 bases and J lost 1, with 14 bases in between. The CDR3 loop spans 17 amino acids. Germline CDR1 reads LGHDT; CDR2 reads YNNKEL (reference sequence). The CDR3 coding sequence is TGTGCCAGCAGCCAAGATCGGGTCCTCCCCGGCACAGATACGCAGTATTTT. Residues: CASSQDRVLPGTDTQYF.

V is TRBV5-1 and J is TRBJ2-7, with 8 bases that match TRBD1. V lost 3 bases to trimming and J lost 3 bases; unmatched junction nucleotides: 5. Per the germline V gene, CDR1 is SGHRS and CDR2 is YFSETQ. The CDR3 length is 14 residues. CDR3 in amino acids: CASSSTTGDYEQYF. The CDR3 DNA sequence: TGCGCCAGCAGCTCAACGACAGGGGACTACGAGCAGTACTTC.

The chain recombines TRBV15 with TRBJ1-4; D gene ambiguous. This CDR3 is 16 amino acids long. V was clipped by 0 bases and J by 8 bases, with 16 bases between them. CDR1 is LNHNV and CDR2 is YYDKDF in the germline V gene (reference sequence). In DNA, the CDR3 is TGTGCCACCAGCAGAGATTTAAGGGTCTCAAGGGAAAAACTGTTTTTT. Amino acids: CATSRDLRVSREKLFF.

The rearrangement links TRBV7-6 to TRBJ1-5, with TRBD1 matching over 8 bases. The CDR3 length is 15 residues. J was trimmed by 4 bases and V by 1 base; bases with no gene match: 3. The V gene's germline CDR1 is SGHVS and CDR2 FNYEAQ. CDR3: CASSLGGQVNQPQHF. The CDR3 nucleotides are TGTGCCAGCAGCTTAGGGGGACAGGTTAATCAGCCCCAGCATTTT.

The V call is TRBV7-8, the J call TRBJ1-2, with D unclear. CDR3 length equals 11 residues. V was clipped by 5 bases and J by 5 bases, with 6 bases between them. From germline, CDR1 is SGHVS and CDR2 FQNEAQ. CDR3 residues: CASSQRYGYTF. DNA of the CDR3: TGTGCCAGCAGCCAAAGATATGGCTACACCTTC.

The rearrangement links TRBV30 to TRBJ1-6; D perhaps matches TRBD1 (5 bases). V shed 0 bases and J shed 5 bases, with 14 bases lying between them. Germline CDR1 and CDR2: GTSNPN and SVGIG (reference sequence). The CDR3 totals 16 residues. In DNA, the CDR3 is TGTGCCTGGAGTGTACGGGCCCCCAGGGATAATTCACCCCTCCACTTT. This sequence encodes CAWSVRAPRDNSPLHF.

J is TRBJ2-5 and V is TRBV19; D not certain. CDR3 length: 14 amino acids. The germline V gene encodes CDR1 LNHDA and CDR2 SQIVND (reference sequence). The V and J ends lost 0 bases and 2 bases respectively, with 7 bases between them. The CDR3 DNA sequence: TGTGCCAGTAGTATAGATCCAGGACAAGAGACCCAGTACTTC. Translating gives CASSIDPGQETQYF. Together with reference TRBV19 and TRBJ2-5, the CDR3 gives the full variable domain: DGGITQSPKYLFRKEGQNVTLSCEQNLNHDAMYWYRQDPGQGLRLIYYSQIVNDFQKGDIAEGYSVSREKKESFPLTVTSAQKNPTAFYLCASSIDPGQETQYFGPGTRLLVL.

In this sample, this clone turned up once. V usage is TRBV19 and J usage is TRBJ2-1; TRBD2 agrees at 7 bases. Germline V lookup: CDR1 LNHDA, CDR2 SQIVND (reference sequence). The CDR3 consists of 17 residues. Trimming cost V 3 bases and J 6 bases; bases outside gene matches: 14. The CDR3 reads CASSMFGGLAALNEQFF. The DNA of the CDR3 is TGTGCCAGTAGTATGTTTGGAGGGCTAGCGGCTCTCAATGAGCAGTTCTTC. Complete variable domain (other parts from reference TRBV19 and TRBJ2-1): DGGITQSPKYLFRKEGQNVTLSCEQNLNHDAMYWYRQDPGQGLRLIYYSQIVNDFQKGDIAEGYSVSREKKESFPLTVTSAQKNPTAFYLCASSMFGGLAALNEQFFGPGTRLTVL.

The chain combines TRBV30 with TRBJ1-4; tentatively, D is TRBD1 (6 bases). Per germline, CDR1 GTSNPN and CDR2 SVGIG (reference sequence). The CDR3 runs to 15 residues. The V gene lost 0 bases and the J gene lost 8 bases, with 16 bases spanning the gap. The CDR3 region is CAWSVRVGGREKLFF. In nucleotides, the CDR3 is TGTGCCTGGAGTGTACGGGTCGGGGGCCGCGAAAAACTGTTTTTT.

The chain employs TRBV7-9 and TRBJ2-2; D is unresolved. V was cut by 6 bases and J by 8 bases, with 10 bases left in between. The CDR3 is 12 residues long. Germline V lookup: CDR1 SEHNR, CDR2 FQNEAQ (reference sequence). As DNA, the CDR3 is TGTGCCAGCAGGCTTTCCCGGGGGGAGCTGTTTTTT. Translating gives CASRLSRGELFF.

In this sample, this clone turned up once. This sequence joins TRBV27 and TRBJ2-1, with TRBD2 as a possible D gene (5 bases). This CDR3 is built from 15 residues. V was shortened by 0 bases and J by 4 bases, with 10 bases between the two germline ends. Germline V gene data show CDR1 as MNHEY and CDR2 as SMNVEV (reference sequence). The CDR3 DNA follows: TGTGCCAGCAGTTTATCGATTCCGGGATACAATGAGCAGTTCTTC. Residues: CASSLSIPGYNEQFF.

The chain couples TRBV29-1 to TRBJ1-1; possible D gene TRBD1, 5 bases. V was pared by 0 bases and J by 7 bases, with 15 bases between. This CDR3 is 14 amino acids long. CDR1 is SQVTM, CDR2 ANQGSEA, per germline. As DNA, the CDR3 is TGCAGCGTTGAAGATCACGGACTGGGGCGTGAAGCTTTCTTT. Encoded protein: CSVEDHGLGREAFF.

This clone was counted at least ten times. V gene TRBV18 combines with J gene TRBJ2-7, with D tentatively TRBD2 (5 bases). V gave up 2 bases and J gave up 0 bases, with 8 bases separating them. This CDR3 is 14 amino acids long. Germline CDR1 and CDR2: KGHSH and LQKENI. The CDR3 nucleotides are TGTGCCAGCTCACCATCGGGGAGCTCCTACGAGCAGTACTTC. It yields the protein CASSPSGSSYEQYF.

The V gene is TRBV21-1, the J gene TRBJ2-3; the table's D call TRBD2 went unverified against the DNA. TRBV21-1 is a pseudogene locus. CDR3 length: 21 residues. The CDR3, as DNA: TGTGCCAGCAGCAAAGGTGGTATCTCCAGCGTAGGCACCTCTAGCACAGATACGCAGTATTTT. Protein sequence: CASSKGGISSVGTSSTDTQYF.

This clone came up a few times. The chain is built from TRBV15 and TRBJ1-5; D remains ambiguous. This CDR3 region has 16 residues. Germline V gene lookup returns CDR1 LNHNV and CDR2 YYDKDF (reference sequence). Between the trimmed V and J ends, which lost 1 base and 1 base, there was a span of 11 bases. The CDR3 spells CATSRARGLSNQPQHF. For the CDR3, the DNA is TGTGCCACCAGCAGAGCCCGGGGATTAAGCAATCAGCCCCAGCATTTT.

The gene calls are TRBV2 and TRBJ2-7; D possibly matches TRBD1 or TRBD2 (5 bases each). V dropped 8 bases and J dropped 3 bases, with 11 bases sitting between them. The germline CDR1 and CDR2 sequences are SNHLY and FYNNEI. This CDR3 contains 12 residues. As DNA, the CDR3 is TGTGCCAGCGACAGCGGATACTACGAGCAGTACTTC. Its translation is CASDSGYYEQYF.

The V and J genes are TRBV6-5 and TRBJ2-5, with a possible D match to TRBD1 (6 bases). V gave up 6 bases and J gave up 1 base, with 12 bases separating them. Germline-derived CDR1 and CDR2 are MNHEY and SVGAGI. This CDR3 spans 14 amino acids. CDR3 in amino acids: CASRTLGGQETQYF. CDR3 DNA: TGTGCCAGCAGAACCTTAGGGGGCCAAGAGACCCAGTACTTC.

The genes are TRBV6-6 and TRBJ1-1, with a possible D match to TRBD1 (5 bases). Germline V gene lookup returns CDR1 MNHNY and CDR2 SVGAGI (reference sequence). The CDR3 consists of 16 residues. V lost 0 bases, J lost 1 base, and 12 bases lay in between. In DNA, the CDR3 is TGTGCCAGCAGTTACTCGAGGCGACAGTCGAACACTGAAGCTTTCTTT. As protein: CASSYSRRQSNTEAFF.

V usage is TRBV11-3 and J usage is TRBJ1-2, with D unresolved. Germline V gene lookup returns CDR1 SGHNT and CDR2 YENEEA. The CDR3 has 16 residues. Deletions cut 4 bases from V and 2 bases from J, with 17 bases between. The CDR3 is CASSSIRAGENYGYTF. CDR3 DNA sequence: TGTGCCAGCAGCTCCATTAGGGCAGGAGAAAACTATGGCTACACCTTC.

The CDR3 region is CASSEYTTVLNGYTF. CDR3 sequence (DNA): TGTGCCAGCAGTGAATACACGACAGTTTTGAATGGCTACACCTTC. The chain joins TRBV25-1 to TRBJ1-2; maybe TRBD1 (5 bases). The CDR3 contains 15 residues. CDR1 is MGHDK and CDR2 is SYGVNS in the germline V gene. V lost 0 bases, J lost 6 bases, and 14 bases lay in between.

This chain joins TRBV2 and TRBJ2-5; D assignment may be TRBD1 or TRBD2 (5 bases each). In germline, CDR1 is SNHLY, CDR2 FYNNEI. CDR3 length: 15 amino acids. With 6 bases removed from V and 0 bases from J, the gap between germline ends came to 14 bases. In DNA, the CDR3 is TGTGCCAGCAGAGGGACGGGAAACCACCAAGAGACCCAGTACTTC. The encoded protein is CASRGTGNHQETQYF.

J is TRBJ1-4 and V is TRBV6-2 or TRBV6-3; D is ambiguous. V gave up 0 bases and J gave up 6 bases, with 5 bases separating them. The CDR3 extends over 13 amino acids. Germline V gene sequence: CDR1 MNHEY, CDR2 SVGEGT. This CDR3 reads CASSYSGDEKLFF. Written as DNA, the CDR3 is TGTGCCAGCAGTTACTCCGGGGATGAAAAACTGTTTTTT.

This rearrangement joins TRBV30 to TRBJ2-7; either TRBD1 or TRBD2 may fit D (5 bases each). Between the trimmed V and J ends, which lost 0 bases and 6 bases, there was a span of 15 bases. CDR1 is GTSNPN and CDR2 is SVGIG in the germline V gene (reference sequence). This CDR3 has 14 residues. Here the CDR3 reads CAWSVGGTMGEQYF. Here the CDR3 DNA reads TGTGCCTGGAGTGTTGGGGGAACGATGGGCGAGCAGTACTTC.

The chain employs TRBV18 and TRBJ2-4; the D gene is possibly TRBD2 (5 bases). Germline V gene lookup returns CDR1 KGHSH and CDR2 LQKENI. V was shortened by 3 bases and J by 0 bases, with 6 bases between the two germline ends. CDR3 length equals 14 residues. The CDR3 DNA reads as TGTGCCAGCTCACCGGCGGGAGCCAAAAACATTCAGTACTTC. It encodes CASSPAGAKNIQYF.

This sequence joins TRBV28 and TRBJ1-6; TRBD1 might be the D (6 bases). V was shortened by 8 bases and J by 10 bases, with 18 bases between the two germline ends. There are 14 residues in the CDR3. Germline CDR1 is MDHEN and CDR2 is SYDVKM. DNA for the CDR3: TGTGCCAGCTTAGGGGGGCACGGGAGGTCACCCCTCCACTTT. Translating it yields CASLGGHGRSPLHF. Variable domain in full (rest from reference TRBV28 and TRBJ1-6): DVKVTQSSRYLVKRTGEKVFLECVQDMDHENMFWYRQDPGLGLRLIYFSYDVKMKEKGDIPEGYSVSREKKERFSLILESASTNQTSMYLCASLGGHGRSPLHFGNGTRLTVT.

CDR3 nucleotides: TGTGCCAGCAGCTTAGTTATTGGCATAGGGGAGACCCAGTACTTC. Protein sequence: CASSLVIGIGETQYF. The rearrangement joins TRBV7-2 to TRBJ2-5; no definite D call. The CDR3 has 15 amino acids. Trimming stripped 1 base from V and 5 bases from J, with 14 bases between. Germline-derived CDR1 and CDR2 are SGHTA and FQGNSA.